The T cell receptor (beta chain) described here comes from a study of T-cell reconstitution after alpha-beta-depleted transplantation in children. The study, taken as a whole, reports: One year after transplant, T-cell counts and diversity came mostly from newly produced T cells. The high TCRbeta diversity at day 60 in some patients came from surviving recipient T cells and thymic progenitors. Roughly two months post-transplant, alpha-beta T cells reportedly originated from several hundred graft clones that had expanded.

Molecular barcoding with unique molecular identifiers was used for the TCRbeta library. MiXCR was run by TCRdb on the PCR reads, yielding one entry per CDR3 protein. The sample holds just over 950,000 distinct CDR3 sequences, about 29% seen once. To note about this clonotype: Its target is not known.

This CDR3 has 14 residues. The V end was cut by 6 bases, the J end by 4 bases, with 15 bases between. This receptor was obtained from a boy under three years old who had a stem cell transplant for SCID, so the T cells may come from the graft donor. The chain links TRBV12-3 or TRBV12-4 to TRBJ2-5, with D maybe TRBD1 (5 bases). The specimen was PBMCs, mostly from graft donor cells, collected 360 days after TCRalphabeta/CD19-depleted stem cell transplant. In nucleotides, the CDR3 is TGTGCCAGCAGCCGTTTAGGGGCAGCAGAGACCCAGTACTTC. Residues: CASSRLGAAETQYF.